This TCR beta chain was obtained from a study of graft-versus-host responses after intestinal transplantation. The wider study: Recipients were given multivisceral, liver-intestinal, or isolated intestinal transplants. Following induction with anti-thymocyte globulin, all recipients were given tacrolimus and steroids for two to three years.

Regarding this clone: Its antigen is not identified.

Findings and caveats of the study: Allograft graft-versus-host to host-versus-graft clonal ratios ran high in patients with graft-donor T cell macrochimerism. GvH clones occurred in recipient marrow; some first appeared in ileum or blood.

The data were produced by immunoSEQ multiplex PCR, yet TCRdb's version contains in-frame clones alone and is incomplete. The sample carries 70,000 to 75,000 clones, roughly nine tenths recorded once. This receptor was taken from a human donor who received an intestinal transplant. Sequences were derived from unstimulated CD8+ T cells sorted from spleen or lymph node cells, sampled before intestinal transplant.

The CDR3 here is CARRIQGYEQYF. The CDR3 DNA reads TGTGCCAGAAGAATACAGGGGTACGAGCAGTACTTC. The chain employs TRBV28 and TRBJ2-7; 7 bases map to TRBD1. CDR3 length equals 12 residues. Germline CDR1 and CDR2: MDHEN and SYDVKM. The trim removed 9 bases at V and 4 bases at J, leaving 6 bases unmatched.